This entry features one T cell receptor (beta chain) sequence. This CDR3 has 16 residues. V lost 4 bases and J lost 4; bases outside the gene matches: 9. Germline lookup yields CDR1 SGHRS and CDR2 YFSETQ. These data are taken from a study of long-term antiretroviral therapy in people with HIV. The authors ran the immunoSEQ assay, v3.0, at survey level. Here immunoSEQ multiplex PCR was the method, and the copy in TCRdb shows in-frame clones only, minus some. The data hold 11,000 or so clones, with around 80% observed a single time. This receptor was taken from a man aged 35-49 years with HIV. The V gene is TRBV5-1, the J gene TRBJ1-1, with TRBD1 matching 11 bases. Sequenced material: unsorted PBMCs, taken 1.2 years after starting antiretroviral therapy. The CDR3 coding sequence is TGCGCCAGCAGCCCCCGTTCCGGGACAGGGGGCACTGAAGCTTTCTTT. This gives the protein CASSPRSGTGGTEAFF.